This T cell receptor beta chain was identified during a study of blood T cell repertoires in COVID-19. Study in general: T cells, B-cell-depleted T cells, or PBMCs supplied cDNA or gDNA.

The CDR3 runs 16 residues. Deletions cut 0 bases from V and 7 bases from J, with 13 bases between. Looked up from germline, CDR1 is MGHRA and CDR2 is YSYEKL. Seattle patient enrollment occurred during active infection, with longitudinal follow-up thereafter. Measured with immunoSEQ multiplex PCR; TCRdb has only the in-frame clones, and not every one. This sample yields a few hundred thousand clones, of which roughly 90% are seen a single time; roughly 3.9% belongs to the top ten. This TCR came from an older woman with COVID-19, enrolled during active disease. The chain uses TRBV4-1 and TRBJ1-6; D is undetermined. The sequenced sample consisted of peripheral blood. CDR3 DNA: TGCGCCAGCAGCCAAGATCCGGGAGGGAGGAATTCACCCCTCCACTTT. It yields the protein CASSQDPGGRNSPLHF.